One sample yielded the 2 T cell receptor beta chains listed below, sequenced in a study of T-cell memory formation after mild COVID-19. TCRdb re-analysed the 5' RACE reads in MiXCR, keeping a single row per CDR3 protein. The profile shows 300,000 to 350,000 distinct CDR3 sequences, roughly 19% of them singletons. Material for sequencing was PBMCs or a T cell subset sorted from them (not recorded which). The receptors shown here come from a man aged 18 to 29 who had mild COVID-19 (a few samples of this study predate the infection). Cell type and time point are not known.

This clonotype was picked up a small number of times. The gene calls are TRBV12-3 or TRBV12-4 and TRBJ2-1; TRBD1 matches 7 bases. CDR3 length: 14 residues. V was clipped by 7 bases and J by 2 bases; unmatched bases: 5. The CDR3 DNA is TGTGCCAGCACCCCCGACAGGGCCTACAATGAGCAGTTCTTC. Protein sequence: CASTPDRAYNEQFF.

This chain joins TRBV3-2 and TRBJ2-7; the table's D call, TRBD2, was not checked against the DNA. TRBV3-2 is flagged as a pseudogene. The CDR3 runs 13 residues. For the CDR3, the DNA is TGTGCCAGCAGCCAAGTAGAGCGGGACGAGCAGTACGTC. Residues: CASSQVERDEQYV.